This T cell receptor (beta chain) is from a study of blood T cell repertoires in COVID-19. At the level of the study: Sites across the United States, Italy and Spain contributed samples from acute and convalescent COVID-19. T cells, B-cell-depleted T cells, or PBMCs supplied cDNA or gDNA.

Libraries were prepared by immunoSEQ multiplex PCR; TCRdb keeps only in-frame clonotypes and omits some of them. Of about 400,000 clones listed, nearly 90% are singletons. Germline assignment: CDR1 LNHDA and CDR2 SQIVND (reference sequence). The CDR3 has 15 amino acids. V was pared by 7 bases and J by 2 bases, with 8 bases of the junction left unmatched. A few counts support this clone. Everyone who took part was roughly 18 to 89 years old, and they came from about two dozen US areas. Donors were grouped by their self-reported clinical history. This receptor was identified in a woman aged 40 to 50 with acute COVID-19. The chain employs TRBV19 and TRBJ2-7; the match to TRBD1 covers 10 bases. Sequencing used PBMCs or T cells enriched from blood (not recorded which). This CDR3 is CASTPRGQGTYEQYF. The CDR3 nucleotides are TGTGCCAGTACCCCGAGGGGACAGGGGACCTACGAGCAGTACTTC.